These T cell receptor beta chains were read from a single sample in a study of cytomegalovirus exposure and HLA in healthy donors. Data came from immunoSEQ multiplex PCR; TCRdb stores just in-frame clones and leaves some out. There are fewer than 200,000 clones in the sample; 75% occur only once, and around 3% lies in the top ten. The specimen was PBMCs. Receptor source: a woman aged 50 to 65 in good health and CMV-seropositive. Both conserved end residues are part of each CDR3. The order of the fields is CDR3 DNA, CDR3 protein, J gene, clone size, V gene, D gene. The D gene is left open where the match is weak. Clone size is not always given. Where it is, it says once, few, many or a class for expanded clones.

cdr3_nt: TGCGCCAGCAGGAGGGATACCTACACTGAAGCTTTCTTT
cdr3_aa: CASRRDTYTEAFF
j_call: TRBJ1-1
clone_size: -
v_call: TRBV5-1
d_call: -

cdr3_nt: TGTGCCAGCAGCGTAGACAGGGGTTCTGGAAACACCATATATTTT
cdr3_aa: CASSVDRGSGNTIYF
j_call: TRBJ1-3
clone_size: -
v_call: TRBV9
d_call: TRBD1

cdr3_nt: TGTGCCAGCAGCGTCGGACAGAGGAACACCGGGGAGCTGTTTTTT
cdr3_aa: CASSVGQRNTGELFF
j_call: TRBJ2-2
clone_size: -
v_call: TRBV6-1
d_call: -

cdr3_nt: TGCGCCAGCAGCCTCGGGGGTAGCAATCAGCCCCAGCATTTT
cdr3_aa: CASSLGGSNQPQHF
j_call: TRBJ1-5
clone_size: -
v_call: TRBV5-1
d_call: -

cdr3_nt: TGTGCCACCAGCAGAGATCCGTTTGCCCCGGGGGGAGCGTCTAATGAAAAACTGTTTTTT
cdr3_aa: CATSRDPFAPGGASNEKLFF
j_call: TRBJ1-4
clone_size: -
v_call: TRBV15
d_call: -

cdr3_nt: TGTGCCTGGGAGGGTGGCGGGGAGCTGTTTTTT
cdr3_aa: CAWEGGGELFF
j_call: TRBJ2-2
clone_size: -
v_call: TRBV30
d_call: -

cdr3_nt: TGTGCCAGCAGCTTGAGACAGGGCTACGAGCAGTACTTC
cdr3_aa: CASSLRQGYEQYF
j_call: TRBJ2-7
clone_size: -
v_call: TRBV5-4
d_call: TRBD1

cdr3_nt: TGTGCTAGTGGTTACCAGGGGGCGGGCTACGAGCAGTACTTC
cdr3_aa: CASGYQGAGYEQYF
j_call: TRBJ2-7
clone_size: -
v_call: TRBV12-5
d_call: TRBD1

cdr3_nt: TGTGCCAGCAGCCCCAGCAAGAGGGGGTTTGGTGAAAAACTGTTTTTT
cdr3_aa: CASSPSKRGFGEKLFF
j_call: TRBJ1-4
clone_size: -
v_call: TRBV7-9
d_call: -

cdr3_nt: TGTGCCAGCAGCAAAAGCTGGCAGGGGAACTACACTGAAGCTTTCTTT
cdr3_aa: CASSKSWQGNYTEAFF
j_call: TRBJ1-1
clone_size: -
v_call: TRBV11-2
d_call: -

cdr3_nt: TGTGCCAGCAGAATGGTAGGGGGCGACAAGGGCGGCTACACCTTC
cdr3_aa: CASRMVGGDKGGYTF
j_call: TRBJ1-2
clone_size: -
v_call: TRBV6-5
d_call: TRBD1

cdr3_nt: TGTGCCAGCAGCGGAGGGCCAAGTACTGGAAACACCATATATTTT
cdr3_aa: CASSGGPSTGNTIYF
j_call: TRBJ1-3
clone_size: -
v_call: TRBV9
d_call: -

cdr3_nt: TGTGCCAGCAGCCGACTAGCGGGAGGAGGTTATGAGCAGTTCTTC
cdr3_aa: CASSRLAGGGYEQFF
j_call: TRBJ2-1
clone_size: -
v_call: TRBV6-4
d_call: TRBD2

cdr3_nt: TGTGCCAGCAGAACGGGCGGGGGGGTTCAAGAGACCCAGTACTTC
cdr3_aa: CASRTGGGVQETQYF
j_call: TRBJ2-5
clone_size: -
v_call: TRBV6-1
d_call: TRBD2

cdr3_nt: TGTGCCAGCAGCTTGACAGCTCCGGCCTACGAGCAGTACTTC
cdr3_aa: CASSLTAPAYEQYF
j_call: TRBJ2-7
clone_size: -
v_call: TRBV5-5
d_call: -

cdr3_nt: TGTGCCAGCAGTTTCGGGGAGAACTACAATGAGCAGTTCTTC
cdr3_aa: CASSFGENYNEQFF
j_call: TRBJ2-1
clone_size: many
v_call: TRBV6-5
d_call: -

cdr3_nt: TGTGCCACTTCAGGGGGCAATCAGCCCCAGCATTTT
cdr3_aa: CATSGGNQPQHF
j_call: TRBJ1-5
clone_size: once
v_call: TRBV10-3
d_call: -

cdr3_nt: TGTGCCTCCAGGCTCGCAGGCGATACCTACGAGCAGTACTTC
cdr3_aa: CASRLAGDTYEQYF
j_call: TRBJ2-7
clone_size: -
v_call: TRBV6-1
d_call: -

cdr3_nt: TGTGCCAGCAGCTTAGTCAGGAACACTGAAGCTTTCTTT
cdr3_aa: CASSLVRNTEAFF
j_call: TRBJ1-1
clone_size: -
v_call: TRBV7-3
d_call: -

cdr3_nt: TGCGCCACTTCTCCGGGACAGAACTCTGGGGCCAACGTCCTGACTTTC
cdr3_aa: CATSPGQNSGANVLTF
j_call: TRBJ2-6
clone_size: few
v_call: TRBV5-1
d_call: TRBD1

cdr3_nt: TGTGCCAGCAGCTTAGTGGGGACAGGGGGTTATCAAGGAGGCTACACCTTC
cdr3_aa: CASSLVGTGGYQGGYTF
j_call: TRBJ1-2
clone_size: -
v_call: TRBV7-9
d_call: TRBD1

cdr3_nt: TGTGCCAGCAGTCCGTCCGGGGAGGGAAACACCATATATTTT
cdr3_aa: CASSPSGEGNTIYF
j_call: TRBJ1-3
clone_size: -
v_call: TRBV27
d_call: -

cdr3_nt: TGCGCCAGCAGTGAGTCTGTGGAGGCCACGTACTTC
cdr3_aa: CASSESVEATYF
j_call: TRBJ2-5
clone_size: -
v_call: TRBV10-1
d_call: -

cdr3_nt: TGTGCCAGCAGCTCTGGGAGGCAAGCAACTAATGAAAAACTGTTTTTT
cdr3_aa: CASSSGRQATNEKLFF
j_call: TRBJ1-4
clone_size: -
v_call: TRBV5-8
d_call: -

cdr3_nt: TGTGCCAGCAGTTACTCGACTAGCACAGATACGCAGTATTTT
cdr3_aa: CASSYSTSTDTQYF
j_call: TRBJ2-3
clone_size: -
v_call: TRBV6-6
d_call: -

cdr3_nt: TGTGCCAGCAGTGGTCAGGAGGCCACTGAAGCTTTCTTT
cdr3_aa: CASSGQEATEAFF
j_call: TRBJ1-1
clone_size: -
v_call: TRBV2
d_call: -

cdr3_nt: TGTGCCAGCAGCGTGTCGGGGAGCGGGGGGCCGGATGAGCAGTTCTTC
cdr3_aa: CASSVSGSGGPDEQFF
j_call: TRBJ2-1
clone_size: -
v_call: TRBV9
d_call: TRBD2

cdr3_nt: TGTGCCAGCTTTCAGGCTAAGTACCAAGAGACCCAGTACTTC
cdr3_aa: CASFQAKYQETQYF
j_call: TRBJ2-5
clone_size: -
v_call: TRBV2
d_call: -

cdr3_nt: TGTGCCAGCAGCTATGGGACTTCCGACAATGAGCAGTTCTTC
cdr3_aa: CASSYGTSDNEQFF
j_call: TRBJ2-1
clone_size: once
v_call: TRBV7-9
d_call: -

cdr3_nt: TGCGCCAGCAGCTTTGTTAGCGGGGTACCAGGGGAGACCCAGTACTTC
cdr3_aa: CASSFVSGVPGETQYF
j_call: TRBJ2-5
clone_size: -
v_call: TRBV5-1
d_call: TRBD2

cdr3_nt: TGTGCCAGCAGTCCCCGGGACACGAACACTGAAGCTTTCTTT
cdr3_aa: CASSPRDTNTEAFF
j_call: TRBJ1-1
clone_size: -
v_call: TRBV6-5
d_call: -

cdr3_nt: TGCGCCAGCAGCCCGTCCGGGACAGGGGACGCAAATTCACCCCTCCACTTT
cdr3_aa: CASSPSGTGDANSPLHF
j_call: TRBJ1-6
clone_size: -
v_call: TRBV5-1
d_call: TRBD1

cdr3_nt: TGTGCCAGCAGCCCCGGACAGACAAACATTCAGTACTTC
cdr3_aa: CASSPGQTNIQYF
j_call: TRBJ2-4
clone_size: -
v_call: TRBV5-6
d_call: -

cdr3_nt: TGCGCCAGCAGCTTTGGGAACGTTGGAAGGGGCCTGGGAAGCACAGATACGCAGTATTTT
cdr3_aa: CASSFGNVGRGLGSTDTQYF
j_call: TRBJ2-3
clone_size: -
v_call: TRBV5-1
d_call: -

cdr3_nt: TGTGCCACTAGGAAGGGGGCGAACACCGGGGAGCTGTTTTTT
cdr3_aa: CATRKGANTGELFF
j_call: TRBJ2-2
clone_size: -
v_call: TRBV25-1
d_call: -

cdr3_nt: TGTGCTAGTCGACGACAGGGGTCTAATGAAAAACTGTTTTTT
cdr3_aa: CASRRQGSNEKLFF
j_call: TRBJ1-4
clone_size: -
v_call: TRBV12-5
d_call: TRBD1

cdr3_nt: TGTGCCCAGCCCCGTGGTAGCGGGACTGATGAGCAGTTCTTC
cdr3_aa: CAQPRGSGTDEQFF
j_call: TRBJ2-1
clone_size: -
v_call: TRBV5-6
d_call: TRBD2

cdr3_nt: TGTGCCAGTAGACTCCTCGAGAATTCACCCCTCCACTTT
cdr3_aa: CASRLLENSPLHF
j_call: TRBJ1-6
clone_size: -
v_call: TRBV5-4
d_call: -

cdr3_nt: TGTGCCAGCAGCTCAGCCAGGGAAGAGACCCAGTACTTC
cdr3_aa: CASSSAREETQYF
j_call: TRBJ2-5
clone_size: -
v_call: TRBV5-4
d_call: -

cdr3_nt: TGCGCCAGCAGCTTGTCGGGGGATCTCACCCTCTACGAGCAGTACTTC
cdr3_aa: CASSLSGDLTLYEQYF
j_call: TRBJ2-7
clone_size: -
v_call: TRBV5-1
d_call: -

cdr3_nt: TGTGCCAGCAGGTTGGCCGGAAACACCATATATTTT
cdr3_aa: CASRLAGNTIYF
j_call: TRBJ1-3
clone_size: many
v_call: TRBV11-2
d_call: -

cdr3_nt: TGTGCCAGCAAGACAGGGCCCTCCTATGGCTACACCTTC
cdr3_aa: CASKTGPSYGYTF
j_call: TRBJ1-2
clone_size: -
v_call: TRBV2
d_call: TRBD1

cdr3_nt: TGTGCCAGCAGTTTGGGACAGGATAATGAAAAACTGTTTTTT
cdr3_aa: CASSLGQDNEKLFF
j_call: TRBJ1-4
clone_size: once
v_call: TRBV28
d_call: TRBD1

cdr3_nt: TGTGCCAGCTCAGCGCTTTTGGGGCCGAGCACAGATACGCAGTATTTT
cdr3_aa: CASSALLGPSTDTQYF
j_call: TRBJ2-3
clone_size: few
v_call: TRBV18
d_call: -

cdr3_nt: TGTGCTAGTGCCCCCGGCCCCCGAGTCGGGGCCAAAAACATTCAGTACTTC
cdr3_aa: CASAPGPRVGAKNIQYF
j_call: TRBJ2-4
clone_size: -
v_call: TRBV12-5
d_call: -

cdr3_nt: TGTGCCAGCAGTGGATATGACAGGGTAGCCAAAAACATTCAGTACTTC
cdr3_aa: CASSGYDRVAKNIQYF
j_call: TRBJ2-4
clone_size: -
v_call: TRBV2
d_call: TRBD1